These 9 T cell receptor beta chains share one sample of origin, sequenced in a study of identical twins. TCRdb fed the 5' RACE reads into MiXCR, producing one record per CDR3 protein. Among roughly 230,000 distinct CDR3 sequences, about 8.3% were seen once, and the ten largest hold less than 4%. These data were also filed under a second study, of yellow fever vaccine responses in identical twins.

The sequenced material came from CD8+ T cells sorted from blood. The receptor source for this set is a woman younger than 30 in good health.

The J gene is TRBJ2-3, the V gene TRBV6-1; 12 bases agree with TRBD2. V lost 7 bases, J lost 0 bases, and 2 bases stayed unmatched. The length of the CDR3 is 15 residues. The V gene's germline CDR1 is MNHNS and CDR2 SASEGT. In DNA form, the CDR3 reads TGTGCCAGCACTGGACTAGCGGGGAGCACAGATACGCAGTATTTT. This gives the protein CASTGLAGSTDTQYF.

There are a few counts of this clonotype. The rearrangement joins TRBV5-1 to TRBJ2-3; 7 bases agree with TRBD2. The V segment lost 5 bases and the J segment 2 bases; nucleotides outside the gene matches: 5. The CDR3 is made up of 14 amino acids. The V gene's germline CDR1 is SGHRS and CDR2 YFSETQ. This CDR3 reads CASSPLADTDTQYF. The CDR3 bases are TGCGCCAGCAGTCCCCTAGCGGACACAGATACGCAGTATTTT.

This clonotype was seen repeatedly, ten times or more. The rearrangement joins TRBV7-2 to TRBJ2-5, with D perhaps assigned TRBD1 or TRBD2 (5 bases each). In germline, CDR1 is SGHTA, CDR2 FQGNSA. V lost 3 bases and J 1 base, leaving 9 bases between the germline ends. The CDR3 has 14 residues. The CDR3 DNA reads TGTGCCAGCAGCTTCGGTGGGACCCAAGAGACCCAGTACTTC. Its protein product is CASSFGGTQETQYF. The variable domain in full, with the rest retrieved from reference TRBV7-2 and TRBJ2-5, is GAGVSQSPSNKVTEKGKDVELRCDPISGHTALYWYRQSLGQGLEFLIYFQGNSAPDKSGLPSDRFSAERTGGSVSTLTIQRTQQEDSAVYLCASSFGGTQETQYFGPGTRLLVL.

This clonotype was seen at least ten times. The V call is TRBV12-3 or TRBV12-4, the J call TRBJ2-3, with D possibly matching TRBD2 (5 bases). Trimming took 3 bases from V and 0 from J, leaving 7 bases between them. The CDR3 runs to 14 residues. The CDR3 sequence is CASSFGISTDTQYF. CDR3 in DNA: TGTGCCAGCAGTTTCGGGATAAGCACAGATACGCAGTATTTT.

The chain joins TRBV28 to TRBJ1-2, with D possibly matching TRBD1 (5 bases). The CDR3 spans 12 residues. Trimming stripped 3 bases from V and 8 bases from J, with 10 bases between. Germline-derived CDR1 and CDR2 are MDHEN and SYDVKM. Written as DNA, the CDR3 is TGTGCCAGCAGTTTCGAGGGGAGGGGCTACACCTTC. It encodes CASSFEGRGYTF.

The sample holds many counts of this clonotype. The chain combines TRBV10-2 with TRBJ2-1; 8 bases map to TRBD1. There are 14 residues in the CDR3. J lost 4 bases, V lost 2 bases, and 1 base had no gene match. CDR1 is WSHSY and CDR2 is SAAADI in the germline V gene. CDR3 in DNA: TGCGCCAGCAGTGAGACAGGGGGTTACAATGAGCAGTTCTTC. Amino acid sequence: CASSETGGYNEQFF.

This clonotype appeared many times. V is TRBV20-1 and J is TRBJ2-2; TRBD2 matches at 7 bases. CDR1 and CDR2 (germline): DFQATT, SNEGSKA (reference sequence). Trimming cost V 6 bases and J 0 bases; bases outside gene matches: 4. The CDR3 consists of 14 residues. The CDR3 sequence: CSARGTTNTGELFF. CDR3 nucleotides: TGCAGTGCGCGCGGGACTACGAACACCGGGGAGCTGTTTTTT.

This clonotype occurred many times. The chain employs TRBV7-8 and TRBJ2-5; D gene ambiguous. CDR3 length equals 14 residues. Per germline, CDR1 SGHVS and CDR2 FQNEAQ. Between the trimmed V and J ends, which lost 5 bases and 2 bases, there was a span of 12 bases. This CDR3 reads CASSPPQAQETQYF. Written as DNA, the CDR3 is TGTGCCAGCAGCCCCCCGCAGGCTCAAGAGACCCAGTACTTC. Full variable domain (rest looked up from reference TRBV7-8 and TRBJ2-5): GAGVSQSPRYKVAKRGQDVALRCDPISGHVSLFWYQQALGQGPEFLTYFQNEAQLDKSGLPSDRFFAERPEGSVSTLKIQRTQQEDSAVYLCASSPPQAQETQYFGPGTRLLVL.

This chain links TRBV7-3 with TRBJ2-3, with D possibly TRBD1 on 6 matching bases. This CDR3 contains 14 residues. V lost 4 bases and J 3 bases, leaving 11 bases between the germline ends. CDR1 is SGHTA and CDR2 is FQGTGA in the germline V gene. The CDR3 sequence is CASSSDTGTDTQYF. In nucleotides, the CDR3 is TGTGCCAGCAGCTCGGATACAGGGACAGATACGCAGTATTTT. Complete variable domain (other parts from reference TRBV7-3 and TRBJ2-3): GAGVSQTPSNKVTEKGKYVELRCDPISGHTALYWYRQSLGQGPEFLIYFQGTGAADDSGLPNDRFFAVRPEGSVSTLKIQRTERGDSAVYLCASSSDTGTDTQYFGPGTRLTVL.